This is a list of T cell receptor beta chains from one sample in a study of T cells in tuberculosis. TCRdb keeps only in-frame clones here, not all; method: immunoSEQ multiplex PCR. Altogether 35,000 to 50,000 clones are present, approximately 94% being singletons, with the ten largest covering 1.9%. Material: PBMCs. These receptors were taken from a donor aged 10-30 years with latent tuberculosis or without tuberculosis infection. Some clones in this sample may be carry-over from other donors' samples. Each CDR3 is given with its conserved first and last residue.

CASSQEGDRELTDTQYF	TRBV4-3	TRBJ2-3
CASSSYRGANYGYTF	TRBV28	TRBJ1-2
CASSQDPQGHIQYF	TRBV4-1	TRBJ2-4
CASRDLAGPRTGELFF	TRBV11-2	TRBJ2-2
CSASGPLTQYF	TRBV20-1	TRBJ2-5
CASSLEPPGQGLVNTIYF	TRBV9	TRBJ1-3
CASSFGQGAIDTQYF	TRBV5-1	TRBJ2-3
CASSLQGSYNEQFF	TRBV27	TRBJ2-1
CAWTTRLAGAETQYF	TRBV30	TRBJ2-5
CASRRDSYTGELFF	TRBV27	TRBJ2-2
CASSSHGRASSGELFF	TRBV28	TRBJ2-2
CAWSLSSADNEQFF	TRBV30	TRBJ2-1
CASSPSSGSWGGTDTQYF	TRBV18	TRBJ2-3
CASSDGGHSGNTIYF	TRBV9	TRBJ1-3
CASSFGQSNQPQHF	TRBV11-2	TRBJ1-5
CASSQTGGWGYTF	TRBV4-3	TRBJ1-2
CASSQASATEQYF	TRBV7-9	TRBJ2-7
CARSQDITNTGELFF	TRBV5-3	TRBJ2-2
CASRYWESSYNEQFF	TRBV27	TRBJ2-1
CASSEWEGLGTGELFF	TRBV25-1	TRBJ2-2
CASSLVTAQETQYF	TRBV7-2	TRBJ2-5
CASTLRVGASGNTIYF	TRBV11-2	TRBJ1-3
CASSIRRTSGAYNEQFF	TRBV19	TRBJ2-1
CASSRLTSFNEQFF	TRBV18	TRBJ2-1
CASSSGTGLRTIYF	TRBV11-2	TRBJ1-3
CASSTRLGSDTQYF	TRBV13	TRBJ2-3
CASSSTGLTTEAFF	TRBV28	TRBJ1-1
CATSRAPRSYNEQFF	TRBV15	TRBJ2-1
CASWSGDTQYF	TRBV19	TRBJ2-3
CASSPRGRANTGELFF	TRBV4-3	TRBJ2-2
CASSLAGGDYEQYF	TRBV11-1	TRBJ2-7
CASSLNQDRVVGTIYF	TRBV28	TRBJ1-3
CASSGLQGAYGYTF	TRBV6-1	TRBJ1-2
CASSLAVGGIYGYTF	TRBV7-9	TRBJ1-2
CGGAGGFNEQYF	TRBV28	TRBJ2-7
CASSLRAGVGEQYF	TRBV6-5	TRBJ2-7
CASRIQGRELFF	TRBV7-9	TRBJ2-2
CASRPGGPGELFF	TRBV6-6	TRBJ2-2
CASSRMKGQGGTEAFF	TRBV14	TRBJ1-1
CASSHRTGGDEKLFF	TRBV4-1	TRBJ1-4
CASSFSRVNYGYTF	TRBV27	TRBJ1-2
CASSLTRNAYEQYF	TRBV16	TRBJ2-7
CASRVAGGPYEQYF	TRBV2	TRBJ2-7
CASSWAGSTGELFF	TRBV7-8	TRBJ2-2